The rows below give T cell receptor beta chains drawn from one sample of a study of T cell repertoires in cytomegalovirus infection. Each CDR3 protein gets one entry after TCRdb re-called the reads with MiXCR. Here the sample spans 200,000 to 300,000 distinct CDR3 sequences, around 9% being singletons. Sequenced: PBMCs. Every receptor here comes from a human donor in good health (CMV status not recorded). Some clones in this sample may be carry-over from other donors' samples. CDR3s include the opening cysteine and the closing phenylalanine or tryptophan. A D gene is named only where the DNA matches it firmly. Clone sizes are given selectively: once, few, many, or a class where the clone is expanded.

size: few
J: TRBJ1-1
D: TRBD1
V: TRBV14
CDR3: CASSRKGGGTEAFF
DNA: TGTGCCAGCAGCCGGAAAGGGGGCGGCACTGAAGCTTTCTTT

size: NA
J: TRBJ2-7
D: NA
V: TRBV3-1
CDR3: CASSLSGSFYEQYF
DNA: TGTGCCAGCAGCCTTAGCGGCAGCTTCTACGAGCAGTACTTC

size: NA
J: TRBJ2-1
D: TRBD1
V: TRBV20-1
CDR3: CSVPTGGFYNEQFF
DNA: TGCAGTGTCCCAACAGGGGGCTTCTACAATGAGCAGTTCTTC

size: many
J: TRBJ1-5
D: TRBD1
V: TRBV20-1
CDR3: CSARHVRTGREGNQPQHF
DNA: TGCAGTGCTAGACACGTCCGGACAGGGAGGGAGGGCAATCAGCCCCAGCATTTT

size: NA
J: TRBJ2-2
D: NA
V: TRBV29-1
CDR3: CSGGGPSGRTGELFF
DNA: TGCAGCGGGGGGGGCCCCTCGGGTCGGACCGGGGAGCTGTTTTTT

size: many
J: TRBJ2-1
D: NA
V: TRBV11-2
CDR3: CASSLDRRYVHNEQFF
DNA: TGTGCCAGCAGCTTAGATAGGCGATATGTCCACAATGAGCAGTTCTTC

size: few
J: TRBJ1-5
D: NA
V: TRBV6-6
CDR3: CASSYPPDSNQPQHF
DNA: TGTGCCAGCAGTTACCCCCCGGACTCCAATCAGCCCCAGCATTTT

size: many
J: TRBJ1-5
D: NA
V: TRBV7-3
CDR3: CASSPSSSNQPQHF
DNA: TGTGCCAGCAGCCCCTCCTCTAGCAATCAGCCCCAGCATTTT

size: many
J: TRBJ2-7
D: NA
V: TRBV7-6
CDR3: CASSLSSGNYEQYF
DNA: TGTGCCAGCAGCTTATCATCGGGAAACTACGAGCAGTACTTC

size: few
J: TRBJ2-5
D: TRBD2
V: TRBV7-9
CDR3: CASSRTSGIQETQYF
DNA: TGTGCCAGCAGCAGGACTAGCGGGATCCAAGAGACCCAGTACTTC

size: few
J: TRBJ1-3
D: NA
V: TRBV28
CDR3: CASSLRVAAGNTIYF
DNA: TGTGCCAGCAGTTTGCGGGTTGCGGCTGGAAACACCATATATTTT

size: NA
J: TRBJ2-5
D: NA
V: TRBV6-2/TRBV6-3
CDR3: CASSRPGATEETQYF
DNA: TGTGCCAGCAGTCGGCCAGGCGCCACGGAAGAGACCCAGTACTTC

size: few
J: TRBJ1-4
D: NA
V: TRBV28
CDR3: CASSLTGVNEKLFF
DNA: TGTGCCAGCAGTTTAACCGGGGTGAATGAAAAACTGTTTTTT

size: NA
J: TRBJ1-6
D: NA
V: TRBV19
CDR3: CASSQLGYSSYNSPLHF
DNA: TGTGCCAGTAGTCAACTGGGGTACAGCTCCTATAATTCACCCCTCCACTTT

size: many
J: TRBJ2-3
D: TRBD2
V: TRBV5-4
CDR3: CASRLSGGAPDTQYF
DNA: TGTGCCAGCAGACTGAGCGGGGGGGCACCAGATACGCAGTATTTT

size: many
J: TRBJ2-3
D: NA
V: TRBV7-2
CDR3: CASKVQGTSTDTQYF
DNA: TGTGCCAGCAAAGTACAGGGCACTAGCACAGATACGCAGTATTTT

size: many
J: TRBJ1-1
D: NA
V: TRBV6-2/TRBV6-3
CDR3: CASSYNNMGMNTEAFF
DNA: TGTGCCAGCAGTTATAATAACATGGGTATGAACACTGAAGCTTTCTTT

size: NA
J: TRBJ1-3
D: NA
V: TRBV5-1
CDR3: CASKADSGNTIYF
DNA: TGCGCCAGCAAGGCTGACTCTGGAAACACCATATATTTT

size: many
J: TRBJ2-2
D: NA
V: TRBV7-2
CDR3: CASSFIMSAGELFF
DNA: TGTGCCAGCAGCTTCATCATGTCCGCCGGGGAGCTGTTTTTT

size: many
J: TRBJ1-2
D: NA
V: TRBV7-9
CDR3: CASSRDGGYGYTF
DNA: TGTGCCAGCAGCCGTGACGGGGGCTATGGCTACACCTTC

size: NA
J: TRBJ2-7
D: NA
V: TRBV20-1
CDR3: CSARVSGTYGQYF
DNA: TGCAGTGCTAGAGTCTCCGGAACCTACGGGCAGTACTTC

size: many
J: TRBJ1-3
D: NA
V: TRBV12-3/TRBV12-4
CDR3: CASRTTGTGNTIYF
DNA: TGTGCCAGCAGAACTACAGGGACTGGAAACACCATATATTTT

size: many
J: TRBJ2-5
D: TRBD2
V: TRBV7-2
CDR3: CASSPAGGSGETQYF
DNA: TGTGCCAGCAGCCCGGCGGGAGGAAGTGGGGAGACCCAGTACTTC

size: many
J: TRBJ2-7
D: TRBD1
V: TRBV7-2
CDR3: CASSSWTGNEQYF
DNA: TGTGCCAGCAGCTCGTGGACAGGGAACGAGCAGTACTTC

size: few
J: TRBJ2-2
D: NA
V: TRBV29-1
CDR3: CSVDRAGDGELFF
DNA: TGCAGCGTAGACAGGGCGGGGGACGGGGAGCTGTTTTTT

size: many
J: TRBJ1-1
D: NA
V: TRBV7-8
CDR3: CASSLGAGVNTEAFF
DNA: TGTGCCAGCAGCTTAGGGGCAGGGGTGAACACTGAAGCTTTCTTT

size: many
J: TRBJ2-3
D: NA
V: TRBV7-6
CDR3: CASSMGHWADTQYF
DNA: TGTGCCAGCAGCATGGGACATTGGGCAGATACGCAGTATTTT

size: few
J: TRBJ1-1
D: NA
V: TRBV6-2/TRBV6-3
CDR3: CASRGYGTLGEAFF
DNA: TGTGCCAGCAGGGGATACGGGACTCTGGGAGAGGCTTTCTTT

size: NA
J: TRBJ1-2
D: NA
V: TRBV7-2
CDR3: CASSLGPFLGANGYTF
DNA: TGTGCCAGCAGCTTGGGGCCTTTCTTAGGGGCCAATGGCTACACCTTC

size: many
J: TRBJ1-6
D: TRBD1
V: TRBV7-2
CDR3: CASSSGQASYNSPLHF
DNA: TGTGCCAGCAGCTCGGGACAGGCGTCTTATAATTCACCCCTCCACTTT

size: NA
J: TRBJ2-1
D: NA
V: TRBV25-1
CDR3: CASSETGPINEQFF
DNA: TGTGCCAGCAGTGAAACGGGACCTATCAATGAGCAGTTCTTC

size: NA
J: TRBJ2-1
D: TRBD1
V: TRBV14
CDR3: CASSPLQGGPYNEQFF
DNA: TGTGCCAGCAGCCCCCTACAGGGGGGCCCGTACAATGAGCAGTTCTTC

size: many
J: TRBJ2-7
D: NA
V: TRBV7-2
CDR3: CASSPPSGEQYF
DNA: TGTGCCAGCAGCCCACCGTCGGGCGAGCAGTACTTC

size: NA
J: TRBJ2-5
D: TRBD1
V: TRBV20-1
CDR3: CSARLIAAGTAKETQYF
DNA: TGCAGTGCTAGGTTAATCGCTGCCGGGACAGCCAAAGAGACCCAGTACTTC

size: many
J: TRBJ1-1
D: NA
V: TRBV7-2
CDR3: CASSLVQMNTEAFF
DNA: TGTGCCAGCAGCTTAGTCCAGATGAACACTGAAGCTTTCTTT

size: many
J: TRBJ1-1
D: NA
V: TRBV20-1
CDR3: CSASLRGGANEAFF
DNA: TGCAGTGCTAGCCTCAGGGGTGGCGCCAATGAAGCTTTCTTT

size: few
J: TRBJ2-5
D: NA
V: TRBV19
CDR3: CASSMRETQYF
DNA: TGTGCCAGTAGTATGCGGGAGACCCAGTACTTC

size: many
J: TRBJ1-2
D: TRBD1
V: TRBV4-3
CDR3: CASSPRTGDYGYTF
DNA: TGCGCCAGCAGCCCGAGGACAGGGGACTATGGCTACACCTTC

size: many
J: TRBJ2-7
D: NA
V: TRBV7-9
CDR3: CASSFKAQGKNEQYF
DNA: TGTGCCAGCAGCTTCAAAGCCCAGGGGAAGAACGAGCAGTACTTC

size: many
J: TRBJ1-6
D: NA
V: TRBV20-1
CDR3: CSARDLGSGRSPLHF
DNA: TGCAGTGCTAGAGATTTGGGCTCTGGGAGATCACCCCTCCACTTT

size: NA
J: TRBJ2-3
D: NA
V: TRBV2
CDR3: CASGGSGGTDTQYF
DNA: TGTGCCAGCGGTGGGTCGGGGGGCACAGATACGCAGTATTTT

size: many
J: TRBJ1-5
D: NA
V: TRBV7-2
CDR3: CASSLGAGSQPQHF
DNA: TGTGCCAGCAGCTTAGGGGCAGGGAGTCAGCCCCAGCATTTT

size: NA
J: TRBJ2-1
D: NA
V: TRBV2
CDR3: CASIRAFNEQFF
DNA: TGTGCCAGCATCCGGGCTTTTAATGAGCAGTTCTTC

size: many
J: TRBJ1-1
D: NA
V: TRBV20-1
CDR3: CSARESLKLNTEAFF
DNA: TGCAGTGCTAGAGAAAGTTTAAAGTTAAACACTGAAGCTTTCTTT

size: many
J: TRBJ2-6
D: NA
V: TRBV28
CDR3: CASTLRGSGANVLTF
DNA: TGTGCCAGCACCCTCCGGGGCTCTGGGGCCAACGTCCTGACTTTC

size: many
J: TRBJ1-1
D: NA
V: TRBV7-2
CDR3: CASSKRTPSNTEAFF
DNA: TGTGCCAGCAGTAAGAGGACACCTTCGAACACTGAAGCTTTCTTT

size: many
J: TRBJ1-1
D: NA
V: TRBV27
CDR3: CASSLKPLGKRAFF
DNA: TGTGCCAGCAGTTTAAAGCCTCTCGGGAAGCGGGCTTTCTTT

size: many
J: TRBJ2-1
D: NA
V: TRBV7-2
CDR3: CASSFPLSSYNEQFF
DNA: TGTGCCAGCAGCTTCCCACTTAGCTCCTACAATGAGCAGTTCTTC

size: NA
J: TRBJ1-1
D: NA
V: TRBV4-1
CDR3: CASTEDQGTEAFF
DNA: TGCGCCAGCACGGAGGACCAAGGAACTGAAGCTTTCTTT

size: many
J: TRBJ2-4
D: TRBD1
V: TRBV7-2
CDR3: CASSSRGPENIQYF
DNA: TGTGCCAGCAGCTCTAGGGGGCCTGAAAACATTCAGTACTTC

size: NA
J: TRBJ2-1
D: NA
V: TRBV5-1
CDR3: CASSLDAGGREQFF
DNA: TGCGCCAGCAGCTTGGATGCCGGGGGGCGGGAGCAGTTCTTC

size: many
J: TRBJ1-2
D: NA
V: TRBV7-2
CDR3: CASSVSWGQPYGYTF
DNA: TGTGCCAGCAGCGTTTCCTGGGGACAACCGTATGGCTACACCTTC

size: NA
J: TRBJ1-1
D: NA
V: TRBV6-1
CDR3: CASSELGSIMNTEAFF
DNA: TGTGCCAGCAGTGAATTGGGGTCCATCATGAACACTGAAGCTTTCTTT

size: NA
J: TRBJ2-3
D: TRBD2
V: TRBV2
CDR3: CASSVRGGGVTDTQYF
DNA: TGTGCCAGCAGTGTCCGGGGGGGCGGTGTGACAGATACGCAGTATTTT

size: many
J: TRBJ2-7
D: TRBD1
V: TRBV7-2
CDR3: CASSPGTVSYEQYF
DNA: TGTGCCAGCAGCCCCGGGACAGTTTCCTACGAGCAGTACTTC

size: many
J: TRBJ1-1
D: TRBD1
V: TRBV7-2
CDR3: CASRRTGGDRMNTEAFF
DNA: TGTGCCAGCAGAAGGACAGGGGGTGATAGAATGAACACTGAAGCTTTCTTT